What follows are 5 T cell receptor beta chains derived from one specimen sequenced in a study of cytomegalovirus exposure and HLA in healthy donors. The PCR employed 60 Vbeta primers together with 13 Jbeta primers. Assay used: immunoSEQ multiplex PCR; TCRdb lists only in-frame clones, some missing. The sample lists about 170,000 clones; about 81% were seen once. Sequencing was done on a sample of PBMCs. Receptors were obtained from a young woman in good health and CMV-seronegative.

This clone was picked up a small number of times. The chain couples TRBV19 to TRBJ1-6; 7 nucleotides agree with TRBD1. V dropped 0 bases and J dropped 1; count of bases not matched to a gene: 12. Germline V gene lookup returns CDR1 LNHDA and CDR2 SQIVND (reference sequence). CDR3 length equals 20 residues. CDR3 DNA sequence: TGTGCCAGTAGTATAGAAGGGGGCTCCGGAGAAAGGTCCTATAATTCACCCCTCCACTTT. It translates to CASSIEGGSGERSYNSPLHF.

This chain connects TRBV5-8 to TRBJ2-1; 12 positions match TRBD2. This CDR3 contains 14 residues. V was clipped by 2 bases and J by 9 bases; unmatched bases: 3. In germline, CDR1 is SGHTS, CDR2 YDEGEE. The CDR3 region has the DNA TGTGCCAGCAGCTTAGGACTAGCGGGGTCTGAGCAGTTCTTC. This gives the protein CASSLGLAGSEQFF.

The gene calls are TRBV5-1 and TRBJ2-7, with D possibly TRBD1 on 6 matching bases. Germline CDR1 SGHRS, CDR2 YFSETQ. Trimming took off 1 base at V and 5 bases at J, with 19 bases between the two ends. This CDR3 spans 16 amino acids. The CDR3 DNA is TGCGCCAGCAGCTTGCTGGTCAGTGACAGGTCCAACGAGCAGTACTTC. Translated, it gives CASSLLVSDRSNEQYF.

The chain carries TRBV5-1 and TRBJ2-3; D call uncertain. The V and J ends lost 6 bases and 1 base respectively, with 15 bases between them. This CDR3 is 15 amino acids long. The germline V gene encodes CDR1 SGHRS and CDR2 YFSETQ. The CDR3 is CASTRLEVGTDTQYF. The CDR3, as DNA: TGCGCCAGCACAAGGCTAGAGGTGGGCACAGATACGCAGTATTTT.

V is TRBV6-1 and J is TRBJ1-1, with D possibly matching TRBD1 (5 bases). V shed 6 bases and J shed 0 bases, with 14 bases lying between them. In germline, CDR1 is MNHNS, CDR2 SASEGT. This CDR3 comprises 15 residues. DNA for the CDR3: TGTGCCAGCAGAGGAACGCAGGGCATGAACACTGAAGCTTTCTTT. It translates to CASRGTQGMNTEAFF.